This T cell receptor beta chain was documented in a study of blood T cell repertoires in COVID-19. The wider study: Sites across the United States, Italy and Spain contributed samples from acute and convalescent COVID-19. Sources were T cells, B-cell-depleted T cells, or PBMCs; the material itself was cDNA or gDNA.

This CDR3 has 13 amino acids. V gave up 5 bases and J gave up 8 bases; unmatched junction bases: 3. Germline CDR1 and CDR2: KGHSH and LQKENI. Study processing details: Counts of nucleated cells, estimated from reference gene primer amplification, were obtained. Profiling relied on immunoSEQ multiplex PCR, and the TCRdb table lists in-frame clones only, not all of them. That table supplies the V and J calls and clone size; D and trimming were determined from the DNA. The data contain about 240,000 clones, about nine tenths of them singletons. Sequencing was performed on peripheral blood. The receptor comes from a man in his fifties or sixties who had recovered from COVID-19. The chain carries TRBV18 and TRBJ1-6; 7 bases are shared with TRBD1. In DNA, the CDR3 is TGTGCCAGCTCAAGGGACAGAGATTCACCCCTCCACTTT. Its translation is CASSRDRDSPLHF. Full variable domain (remainder filled in from reference TRBV18 and TRBJ1-6): NAGVMQNPRHLVRRRGQEARLRCSPMKGHSHVYWYRQLPEEGLKFMVYLQKENIIDESGMPKERFSAEFPKEGPSILRIQQVVRGDSAAYFCASSRDRDSPLHFGNGTRLTVT.